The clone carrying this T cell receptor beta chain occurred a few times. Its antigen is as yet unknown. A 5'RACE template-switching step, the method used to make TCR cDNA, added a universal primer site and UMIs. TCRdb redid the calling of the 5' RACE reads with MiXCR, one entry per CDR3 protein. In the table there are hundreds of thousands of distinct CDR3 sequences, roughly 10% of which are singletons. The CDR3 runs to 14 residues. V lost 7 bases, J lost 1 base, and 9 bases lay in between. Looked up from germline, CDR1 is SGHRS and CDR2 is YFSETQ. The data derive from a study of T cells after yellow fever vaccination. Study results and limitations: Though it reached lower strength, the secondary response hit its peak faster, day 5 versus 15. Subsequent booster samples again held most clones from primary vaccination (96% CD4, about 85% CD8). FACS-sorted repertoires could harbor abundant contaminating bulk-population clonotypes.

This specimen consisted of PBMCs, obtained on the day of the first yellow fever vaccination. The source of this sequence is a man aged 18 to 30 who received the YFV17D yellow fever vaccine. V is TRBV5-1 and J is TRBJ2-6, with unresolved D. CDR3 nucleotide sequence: TGCGCCAGCGCTGGGCCTTCTGGGGCCAACGTCCTGACTTTC. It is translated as CASAGPSGANVLTF. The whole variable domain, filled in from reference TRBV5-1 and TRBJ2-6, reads KAGVTQTPRYLIKTRGQQVTLSCSPISGHRSVSWYQQTPGQGLQFLFEYFSETQRNKGNFPGRFSGRQFSNSRSEMNVSTLELGDSALYLCASAGPSGANVLTFGAGSRLTVL.